The 9 T cell receptor beta chains listed next were all sequenced from one sample in a study of cytomegalovirus exposure and HLA in healthy donors. Assay used: immunoSEQ multiplex PCR; TCRdb lists only in-frame clones, some missing. The data contain about 190,000 clones, 86% of them singletons. Specimen: PBMCs. These TCRs come from a woman between 18 and 30 years old in good health and CMV-seronegative.

V is TRBV10-1 and J is TRBJ2-2; D possibly corresponds to TRBD1 (6 bases). The germline V gene has CDR1 WNHNN and CDR2 SYGVQD (reference sequence). Between the trimmed V and J ends, which lost 6 bases and 7 bases, there was a span of 18 bases. The CDR3 has 15 amino acids. CDR3 sequence (DNA): TGCGCCAGCAGCCTCGGGACACCCAACCGCGGGGAGCTGTTTTTT. Residues: CASSLGTPNRGELFF.

The rearrangement links TRBV5-1 to TRBJ2-7; 7 bases map to TRBD1. The CDR3 length is 15 residues. Per the germline V gene, CDR1 is SGHRS and CDR2 is YFSETQ. V shed 0 bases and J 0 bases; nucleotides not matched to a gene: 3. CDR3 in DNA: TGCGCCAGCAGCTTGGAGGCAGGGGGCTCCTACGAGCAGTACTTC. It specifies CASSLEAGGSYEQYF.

The rearrangement uses TRBV5-1 and TRBJ1-1; 7 positions agree with TRBD1. V was pared by 4 bases and J by 7 bases, with 10 bases of the junction left unmatched. Germline V gene lookup returns CDR1 SGHRS and CDR2 YFSETQ. The CDR3 extends over 14 amino acids. The CDR3: CASSQKTGALEAFF. In nucleotides, the CDR3 is TGCGCCAGCAGCCAAAAAACAGGGGCCCTTGAAGCTTTCTTT.

The chain recombines TRBV5-1 with TRBJ1-6; TRBD1 matches at 7 bases. Germline assignment: CDR1 SGHRS and CDR2 YFSETQ. V was pared by 3 bases and J by 0 bases, with 9 bases of the junction left unmatched. The CDR3 has 18 amino acids. This chain's CDR3 is CASSSTGFGASYNSPLHF. The CDR3 bases are TGCGCCAGCAGCTCGACAGGGTTTGGGGCCTCCTATAATTCACCCCTCCACTTT.

This clone has just one count. This chain uses TRBV2 with TRBJ2-1, with 9 bases that match TRBD2. CDR3 size: 14 residues. V gave up 6 bases and J gave up 2 bases; unmatched junction bases: 2. The V gene's germline CDR1 is SNHLY and CDR2 FYNNEI. In DNA, the CDR3 is TGTGCCAGCAGAAGCGGGAGGACCTACAATGAGCAGTTCTTC. This encodes CASRSGRTYNEQFF.

V is TRBV29-1 and J is TRBJ2-1; 7 bases line up with TRBD2. Trimming took 3 bases from V and 8 from J; bases not matched to a gene: 10. The CDR3 runs 14 residues. Germline CDR1 SQVTM, CDR2 ANQGSEA. CDR3 DNA sequence: TGCAGCGTTGAGGGGGGGAACTTTTTTGATGAGCAGTTCTTC. This codes for CSVEGGNFFDEQFF.

This clone appeared once. The DNA for the CDR3 is TGTGCCAGCAGCTCAGTGGGACTAGCGGGAGGCGGGTGGACCGGGGAGCTGTTTTTT. It is translated as CASSSVGLAGGGWTGELFF. The gene calls are TRBV7-8 and TRBJ2-2; 15 bases agree with TRBD2. V lost 4 bases and J lost 5; bases outside the gene matches: 11. The CDR3 is made up of 19 amino acids. Germline V gene lookup returns CDR1 SGHVS and CDR2 FQNEAQ.

The chain employs TRBV6-5 and TRBJ2-1; 9 bases are shared with TRBD1. This CDR3 has 15 amino acids. J lost 4 bases, V lost 6 bases, and 7 bases had no gene match. Germline values: CDR1 MNHEY, CDR2 SVGAGI. The CDR3 reads CASSDRDRAYNEQFF. In DNA, the CDR3 is TGTGCCAGCAGCGACCGGGACAGGGCATACAATGAGCAGTTCTTC.

This rearrangement joins TRBV29-1 to TRBJ2-1, with 9 positions matching TRBD2. The CDR3 contains 14 residues. In germline, CDR1 is SQVTM, CDR2 ANQGSEA. The trim removed 2 bases at V and 9 bases at J, leaving 8 bases unmatched. The CDR3 is CSVERLAGMSEQFF. The DNA of the CDR3 is TGCAGCGTTGAAAGGCTAGCGGGAATGTCTGAGCAGTTCTTC.